These 28 T cell receptor beta chains originate from one sample sequenced in a study of T-cell reconstitution after alpha-beta-depleted transplantation in children (dated by TCRdb to about 2016). The library was prepared using PCR. Sequencing took place on an Illumina HiSeq 2500. TCR libraries were prepared with molecular barcoding, using unique molecular identifiers to normalize TCRbeta repertoire quantification. TCRdb handled the public reads itself, with Q25 trimming in fastp and clone calling in MiXCR, and kept productive beta chains. Merged by CDR3 protein, the rows form single entries marked with the most common genes and DNA. This sample is represented by 500,000 or so distinct CDR3 sequences; less than 35% of them were singletons. The top ten hold approximately 2.3% of the sample. Sequenced here: PBMCs from the stem cell graft donor, sampled from the stem cell graft. All receptors derive from a human donor who donated a stem cell graft to a child with aplastic anemia.

The chain combines TRBV5-5 with TRBJ2-3; 9 bases line up with TRBD1. Germline values: CDR1 SGHKS, CDR2 YYEKEE (reference sequence). The CDR3 runs 16 residues. The V segment lost 0 bases and the J segment 5 bases; nucleotides outside the gene matches: 7. The CDR3 sequence is CASSLAPGQGGDTQYF. The CDR3 DNA reads as TGTGCCAGCAGCTTGGCTCCGGGACAGGGAGGAGATACGCAGTATTTT.

This chain links TRBV5-1 with TRBJ1-4; D not resolved. Looked up from germline, CDR1 is SGHRS and CDR2 is YFSETQ. This CDR3 is 13 amino acids long. V was clipped by 3 bases and J by 13 bases, with 16 bases between them. The CDR3 sequence is CASSYDGQDRLFF. Here the CDR3 DNA reads TGCGCCAGCAGCTACGACGGGCAAGATAGACTGTTTTTT.

The genes are TRBV7-9 and TRBJ1-1, with D unresolved. CDR1 and CDR2 (germline): SEHNR, FQNEAQ (reference sequence). The V gene lost 5 bases and the J gene lost 10 bases, with 14 bases spanning the gap. The CDR3 runs to 12 residues. The CDR3 is CASSDLYRGAFF. In DNA, the CDR3 is TGTGCCAGCAGCGACTTGTACCGGGGAGCTTTCTTT.

This clonotype was recorded a few times. The gene calls are TRBV7-8 and TRBJ2-1; D is possibly TRBD2 (5 bases). CDR3 length: 14 amino acids. V was pared by 6 bases and J by 9 bases, with 18 bases between. Germline lookup yields CDR1 SGHVS and CDR2 FQNEAQ. The CDR3 nucleotides read TGTGCCAGCAGTTTTGACTCCCACCGGGGTGAGCAGTTCTTC. Amino acids: CASSFDSHRGEQFF.

This clonotype has more than one count but fewer than ten. This chain uses TRBV5-6 with TRBJ2-3; 7 nucleotides line up with TRBD1. Germline loops: CDR1 SGHDT, CDR2 YYEEEE. J lost 4 bases, V lost 2 bases, and 7 bases had no gene match. This CDR3 is 15 amino acids long. CDR3 coding DNA: TGTGCCAGCAGCTTAGTAGGACAGGCCGCAGATACGCAGTATTTT. Its protein product is CASSLVGQAADTQYF.

This clonotype was observed a few times. The V and J genes are TRBV11-2 and TRBJ2-1, with 12 bases that match TRBD2. V gave up 1 base and J gave up 2 bases; unmatched junction bases: 0. The CDR3 has 16 amino acids. The germline V gene encodes CDR1 SGHAT and CDR2 FQNNGV. This chain's CDR3 is CASSLGTSGAYNEQFF. CDR3 nucleotides: TGTGCCAGCAGCTTAGGGACTAGCGGGGCCTACAATGAGCAGTTCTTC.

V gene TRBV20-1 combines with J gene TRBJ1-5, with TRBD1 identical over 9 bases. The V segment lost 6 bases and the J segment 6 bases; nucleotides outside the gene matches: 15. The CDR3 contains 16 residues. Germline V gene lookup returns CDR1 DFQATT and CDR2 SNEGSKA (reference sequence). DNA for the CDR3: TGCAGTGCGGGAGGGGTCGGACAGGGGATCTTTCAGCCCCAGCATTTT. This translates into CSAGGVGQGIFQPQHF.

This clonotype was observed a few times. This chain links TRBV24-1 with TRBJ1-5; D not certain. V was pared by 4 bases and J by 7 bases, with 7 bases between. The CDR3 sequence is 12 residues long. CDR1 KGHDR and CDR2 SFDVKD come from the germline V gene. Written as DNA, the CDR3 is TGTGCCACCAGTGAGCCCGGACAGCCCCAGCATTTT. This sequence encodes CATSEPGQPQHF.

The V and J genes are TRBV19 and TRBJ1-3; D not certain. There are 13 residues in the CDR3. The germline gives CDR1 LNHDA, CDR2 SQIVND (reference sequence). Trimming removed 5 bases at V and 0 bases at J, with 5 bases between. The CDR3 region is CASSVNSGNTIYF. DNA for the CDR3: TGTGCCAGTAGTGTCAACTCTGGAAACACCATATATTTT. Full variable domain (outside the CDR3, taken from reference TRBV19 and TRBJ1-3): DGGITQSPKYLFRKEGQNVTLSCEQNLNHDAMYWYRQDPGQGLRLIYYSQIVNDFQKGDIAEGYSVSREKKESFPLTVTSAQKNPTAFYLCASSVNSGNTIYFGEGSWLTVV.

V usage is TRBV4-3 and J usage is TRBJ2-5; 14 nucleotides line up with TRBD2. After removal of 0 bases from V and 5 bases from J, the junction contained 14 bases not matched to a gene. The CDR3 runs 20 residues. Germline V gene lookup returns CDR1 LGHNA and CDR2 YSLEER. CDR3 nucleotides: TGCGCCAGCAGCCAAGAGGGGACGTGGGGGACTAGCGGGAGAATTGAGACCCAGTACTTC. Its protein product is CASSQEGTWGTSGRIETQYF.

V and J are TRBV15 and TRBJ2-3; D is unresolved. Trimming left V 1 base short and J 2 bases short, with 13 bases between. The germline CDR1 and CDR2 sequences are LNHNV and YYDKDF (reference sequence). This CDR3 has 16 residues. The CDR3 is CATSRVVATVTDTQYF. The CDR3 DNA follows: TGTGCCACCAGCAGAGTTGTTGCTACAGTCACAGATACGCAGTATTTT.

There are a few counts of this clonotype. The chain is built from TRBV20-1 and TRBJ1-3, with no clear D. Germline V gene data show CDR1 as DFQATT and CDR2 as SNEGSKA (reference sequence). The CDR3 has 13 amino acids. Deletions cut 0 bases from V and 4 bases from J, with 7 bases between. DNA of the CDR3: TGCAGTGCTAGAGAAGCAGGAGGAAACACCATATATTTT. It codes for CSAREAGGNTIYF.

This clonotype has only a few counts. The chain links TRBV12-3 or TRBV12-4 to TRBJ2-3; a possible D gene is TRBD2 (6 bases). This CDR3 is 13 amino acids long. The ends were cut back, 5 bases at V and 6 bases at J, with 12 bases in the middle. The CDR3 DNA sequence: TGTGCCAGCAGTCCTCCAGGGAGGGATACGCAGTATTTT. It is translated as CASSPPGRDTQYF.

This clonotype was detected only a few times. This chain joins TRBV7-2 and TRBJ2-7, with D possibly called TRBD1 or TRBD2 (5 bases each). Deletions cut 5 bases from V and 5 bases from J, with 13 bases between. CDR3 length equals 13 residues. Germline CDR1 and CDR2: SGHTA and FQGNSA. The CDR3 DNA reads as TGTGCCAGCAGCCTCCTCCGGGGCAACGAGCAGTACTTC. Translation: CASSLLRGNEQYF.

This clonotype was observed at least ten times. This sequence joins TRBV25-1 and TRBJ2-2, with D possibly TRBD2 on 7 matching bases. From germline, CDR1 is MGHDK and CDR2 SYGVNS. CDR3 length: 16 amino acids. Trimming removed 2 bases from V and 4 bases from J, with 14 bases in between. As DNA, the CDR3 is TGTGCCAGCAGTGAAGGGGGGGCAGGGCGCACCGGGGAGCTGTTTTTT. Protein product: CASSEGGAGRTGELFF. Complete variable domain (other parts from reference TRBV25-1 and TRBJ2-2): EADIYQTPRYLVIGTGKKITLECSQTMGHDKMYWYQQDPGMELHLIHYSYGVNSTEKGDLSSESTVSRIRTEHFPLTLESARPSHTSQYLCASSEGGAGRTGELFFGEGSRLTVL.

This clonotype was seen at least ten times. The chain uses TRBV27 and TRBJ2-2; possibly TRBD1 or TRBD2 for D (5 bases each). The CDR3 has 14 residues. With 8 bases removed from V and 2 bases from J, the gap between germline ends came to 12 bases. In germline, CDR1 is MNHEY, CDR2 SMNVEV (reference sequence). This chain's CDR3 is CASSGTANTGELFF. As DNA, the CDR3 is TGTGCCAGCTCTGGGACGGCCAACACCGGGGAGCTGTTTTTT.

The chain recombines TRBV19 with TRBJ1-1, with D unresolved. Germline V gives CDR1 LNHDA, CDR2 SQIVND (reference sequence). The CDR3 extends over 15 amino acids. V lost 0 bases, J lost 1 base, and 9 bases lay in between. The CDR3 reads CASSIDLGENTEAFF. CDR3 in DNA: TGTGCCAGTAGTATAGATCTTGGTGAGAACACTGAAGCTTTCTTT.

This clonotype occurred a few times. The genes are TRBV7-8 and TRBJ2-2; D perhaps matches TRBD1 (5 bases). Germline V gives CDR1 SGHVS, CDR2 FQNEAQ. V lost 8 bases, J lost 1 base, and 23 bases lay in between. The CDR3 has 18 amino acids. The CDR3 DNA reads as TGTGCCAGCGCATATCGCCTTGGGGCGCATAAGAACACCGGGGAGCTGTTTTTT. Amino acid sequence: CASAYRLGAHKNTGELFF.

The rearrangement joins TRBV4-2 to TRBJ2-7; TRBD1 or TRBD2 may be the D gene (5 bases each). V was cut by 0 bases and J by 2 bases, with 11 bases left in between. The germline V gene has CDR1 LGHNA and CDR2 YNFKEQ. The CDR3 contains 15 residues. The CDR3 DNA is TGTGCCAGCAGCCAAGAAGGGGACGGAACCTACGAGCAGTACTTC. It codes for CASSQEGDGTYEQYF.

This clonotype was detected a few times. The chain is built from TRBV30 and TRBJ2-1, with D hard to call. V gave up 3 bases and J gave up 5 bases, with 8 bases separating them. CDR1 is GTSNPN and CDR2 is SVGIG in the germline V gene (reference sequence). This CDR3 has 12 amino acids. The chain's CDR3 is CAWSETDNEQFF. The CDR3 bases are TGTGCCTGGAGCGAGACTGACAATGAGCAGTTCTTC.

The CDR3 DNA follows: TGCAGCGTTGTTCCCCTGGGACCGACGAACACCGGGGAGCTGTTTTTT. It yields the protein CSVVPLGPTNTGELFF. The chain uses TRBV29-1 and TRBJ2-2, with D tentatively TRBD1 or TRBD2 (5 bases each). From germline, CDR1 is SQVTM and CDR2 ANQGSEA. CDR3 length: 16 amino acids. V was clipped by 4 bases and J by 0 bases, with 15 bases between them.

This clonotype was seen a few times. CDR3 nucleotide sequence: TGTGCCAGCAGCTTAGCCGACAGAATGAGCAATCAGCCCCAGCATTTT. Residues: CASSLADRMSNQPQHF. The rearrangement links TRBV7-8 to TRBJ1-5; D is perhaps TRBD1 (5 bases). The germline V gene has CDR1 SGHVS and CDR2 FQNEAQ. Trimming took off 0 bases at V and 1 base at J, with 10 bases between the two ends. This CDR3 comprises 16 residues.

In this sample, this clonotype turned up a few times. The CDR3 region is CSAREGRSSGNTIYF. CDR3 nucleotide sequence: TGCAGTGCTAGAGAGGGGCGGAGCTCTGGAAACACCATATATTTT. J is TRBJ1-3 and V is TRBV20-1, with a possible D match to TRBD1 (5 bases). The V end lost 0 bases, the J end lost 0 bases, and 9 bases lay between the germline ends. Germline CDR1 and CDR2: DFQATT and SNEGSKA (reference sequence). This CDR3 comprises 15 residues.

The genes are TRBV12-3 or TRBV12-4 and TRBJ1-2; D not resolved. The V end lost 6 bases, the J end lost 3 bases, and 8 bases lay between the germline ends. The CDR3 spans 12 residues. The CDR3 nucleotides are TGTGCCAGCAGAAGCGGACACTATGGCTACACCTTC. Translating gives CASRSGHYGYTF.

The chain is built from TRBV20-1 and TRBJ1-2, with 9 bases that match TRBD1. Germline V gene lookup returns CDR1 DFQATT and CDR2 SNEGSKA (reference sequence). The ends lost 1 base at V and 4 bases at J; junction bases unmatched: 7. This CDR3 has 15 residues. In DNA, the CDR3 is TGCAGTGCTAGAGTAACAGGGGGCTCTCTCTATGGCTACACCTTC. Its protein product is CSARVTGGSLYGYTF.

V and J are TRBV5-1 and TRBJ2-1, with 7 bases aligning to TRBD2. Trimming took 4 bases from V and 1 from J; bases not matched to a gene: 5. The V gene's germline CDR1 is SGHRS and CDR2 YFSETQ. The CDR3 consists of 15 residues. Here the CDR3 reads CASSGSGLSYNEQFF. Written as DNA, the CDR3 is TGCGCCAGCAGCGGTAGCGGGCTTTCCTACAATGAGCAGTTCTTC.

The chain is built from TRBV29-1 and TRBJ2-7, with 8 bases identical to TRBD2. The CDR3 runs 14 residues. J lost 2 bases, V lost 4 bases, and 7 bases had no gene match. Germline V lookup: CDR1 SQVTM, CDR2 ANQGSEA. The CDR3 loop is CSVAWGTRTYEQYF. The CDR3, as DNA: TGCAGCGTTGCCTGGGGGACTAGGACCTACGAGCAGTACTTC.

This sequence joins TRBV5-1 and TRBJ2-5; tentative D call: TRBD1 (5 bases). Per the germline V gene, CDR1 is SGHRS and CDR2 is YFSETQ. The V gene lost 4 bases and the J gene lost 5 bases, with 18 bases spanning the gap. The length of the CDR3 is 15 residues. The CDR3 sequence: CASSPETEPQETQYF. In DNA, the CDR3 is TGCGCCAGCAGCCCGGAGACAGAGCCTCAGGAGACCCAGTACTTC.